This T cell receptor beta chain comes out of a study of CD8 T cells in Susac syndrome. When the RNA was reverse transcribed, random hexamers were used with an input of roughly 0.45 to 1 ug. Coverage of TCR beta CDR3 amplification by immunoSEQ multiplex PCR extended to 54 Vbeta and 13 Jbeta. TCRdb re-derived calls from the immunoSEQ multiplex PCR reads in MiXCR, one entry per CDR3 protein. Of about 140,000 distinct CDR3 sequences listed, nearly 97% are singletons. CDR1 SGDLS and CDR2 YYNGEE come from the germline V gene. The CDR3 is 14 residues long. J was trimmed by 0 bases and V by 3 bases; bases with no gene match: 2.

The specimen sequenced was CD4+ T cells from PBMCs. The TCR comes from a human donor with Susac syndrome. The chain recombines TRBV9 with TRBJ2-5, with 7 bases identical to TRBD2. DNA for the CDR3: TGTGCCAGCAGCGCTAGCGGTTACCAAGAGACCCAGTACTTC. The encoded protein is CASSASGYQETQYF.